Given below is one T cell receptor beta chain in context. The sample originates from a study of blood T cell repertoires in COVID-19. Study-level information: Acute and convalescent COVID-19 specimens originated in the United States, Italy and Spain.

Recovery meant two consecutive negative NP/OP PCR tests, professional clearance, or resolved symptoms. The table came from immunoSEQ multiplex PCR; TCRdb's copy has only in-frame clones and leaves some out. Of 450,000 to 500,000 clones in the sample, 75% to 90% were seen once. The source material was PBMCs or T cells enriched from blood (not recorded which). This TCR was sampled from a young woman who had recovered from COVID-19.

The CDR3 spells CARGARGRYEQYF. The CDR3, as DNA: TGTGCCAGAGGGGCTAGGGGAAGGTACGAGCAGTACTTC. This chain connects TRBV21-1 to TRBJ2-7; no check of the table's D call, TRBD1, against the DNA was made. TRBV21-1 has pseudogene status. The CDR3 has 13 amino acids.